This T cell receptor beta chain was identified during a study of metastatic and nonmetastatic thyroid tumors. Overall study context: Patients with malignant and benign thyroid disease provided blood and tumor or nodule tissue, whose repertoires were compared. Study-wide findings and caveats: Significantly greater TCR beta diversity was reportedly found in malignant thyroid tumors than in benign nodules (in blood and tumor).

Source study methods: Variation in CDR3 across clinicopathological groups served as the basis for constructing a distant-metastasis classifier in papillary thyroid cancer. TCRdb used MiXCR to call clones anew from the PCR reads. The V and J calls follow TCRdb's processing rather than the paper's. The sample holds about 46,000 clones, 20% to 25% seen once. The germline V gene has CDR1 DFQATT and CDR2 SNEGSKA (reference sequence). With 6 bases clipped from V and 6 bases from J, the junction kept 4 bases outside the gene matches. The CDR3 consists of 12 residues. As regards this clone: Its antigen is unknown.

No patient received treatment before thyroid surgery. This TCR came from a male donor with papillary thyroid cancer or a benign thyroid nodule (not recorded which). Some clones in this sample may be carry-over from other donors' samples. Sample: blood. This rearrangement joins TRBV20-1 to TRBJ1-5, with 8 bases aligning to TRBD1. CDR3 in amino acids: CSAGQGSQPQHF. The CDR3 DNA reads TGCAGTGCCGGACAGGGTAGTCAGCCCCAGCATTTT.